This entry lists 27 T cell receptor beta chains sequenced from one sample in a study of shared clonotypes between healthy human individuals. Clones were read by immunoSEQ multiplex PCR, and TCRdb kept only the in-frame ones, dropping some. The sample holds roughly 1 million clones, about 75% seen once. Sequences were obtained from memory CD4+ T cells sorted from blood. Indicated subset: CD45RA-negative fraction. These receptors originate from a man aged 18 to 29 in good health.

This clone was seen only once. V and J are TRBV28 and TRBJ2-7; TRBD1 agrees at 7 bases. The length of the CDR3 is 14 residues. The germline gives CDR1 MDHEN, CDR2 SYDVKM. With 6 bases clipped from V and 3 bases from J, the junction kept 8 bases outside the gene matches. The CDR3 sequence is CASSRPGQFYEQYF. DNA for the CDR3: TGTGCCAGCAGCCGGCCGGGACAGTTCTACGAGCAGTACTTC. Using reference TRBV28 and TRBJ2-7 for the parts outside the CDR3, the full variable domain is DVKVTQSSRYLVKRTGEKVFLECVQDMDHENMFWYRQDPGLGLRLIYFSYDVKMKEKGDIPEGYSVSREKKERFSLILESASTNQTSMYLCASSRPGQFYEQYFGPGTRLTVT.

The chain couples TRBV14 to TRBJ2-1; tentatively, D is TRBD2 (6 bases). This CDR3 is 17 amino acids long. Deletions cut 0 bases from V and 3 bases from J, with 15 bases between. Germline assignment: CDR1 SGHDN and CDR2 FVKESK. CDR3 sequence: CASSQEGIGGLYNEQFF. CDR3 sequence (DNA): TGTGCCAGCAGCCAAGAAGGTATCGGGGGTCTCTACAATGAGCAGTTCTTC. The full variable domain, with the rest looked up from reference TRBV14 and TRBJ2-1, is EAGVTQFPSHSVIEKGQTVTLRCDPISGHDNLYWYRRVMGKEIKFLLHFVKESKQDESGMPNNRFLAERTGGTYSTLKVQPAELEDSGVYFCASSQEGIGGLYNEQFFGPGTRLTVL.

This clone came up a few times. J is TRBJ2-5 and V is TRBV6-5; the D gene is possibly TRBD2 (6 bases). Per germline, CDR1 MNHEY and CDR2 SVGAGI. Trimming shortened V by 0 bases and J by 4 bases, and 12 bases separated the two germline ends. The CDR3 runs to 15 residues. CDR3 protein: CASSYSRLGGETQYF. Written as DNA, the CDR3 is TGTGCCAGCAGTTACTCGAGGCTGGGGGGAGAGACCCAGTACTTC.

The CDR3 here is CASSPGTGGIEQYF. CDR3 bases: TGTGCCAGCAGCCCCGGGACAGGGGGCATCGAGCAGTACTTC. This chain joins TRBV14 and TRBJ2-7; 12 bases are a match to TRBD1. The J segment lost 6 bases and the V segment lost 4 bases, leaving 4 bases of the junction unmatched. The germline V gene encodes CDR1 SGHDN and CDR2 FVKESK. This CDR3 region has 14 residues.

The table lists this clone with a count of one. This chain uses TRBV30 with TRBJ2-3, with a possible D match to TRBD1 (5 bases). Between the trimmed V and J ends, which lost 4 bases and 2 bases, there was a span of 13 bases. Germline assignment: CDR1 GTSNPN and CDR2 SVGIG (reference sequence). The CDR3 covers 14 residues. The CDR3 DNA follows: TGTGCCTGGACTCCAGGGATTTCCACAGATACGCAGTATTTT. Translation gives CAWTPGISTDTQYF. The variable domain in full, with the rest retrieved from reference TRBV30 and TRBJ2-3, is SQTIHQWPATLVQPVGSPLSLECTVEGTSNPNLYWYRQAAGRGLQLLFYSVGIGQISSEVPQNLSASRPQDRQFILSSKKLLLSDSGFYLCAWTPGISTDTQYFGPGTRLTVL.

The rearrangement uses TRBV9 and TRBJ1-1, with D unclear. The germline V and J ends were trimmed by 3 bases and 6 bases, with 24 bases remaining between them. This CDR3 is built from 17 residues. The germline gives CDR1 SGDLS, CDR2 YYNGEE. CDR3 nucleotides: TGTGCCAGCAGCGCTTCCCCAAGGGTGGTTTCCTCGGCTGAAGCTTTCTTT. This encodes CASSASPRVVSSAEAFF.

The chain combines TRBV5-4 with TRBJ2-1; a weak D match, TRBD2 (5 bases). Germline loops: CDR1 SGHNT, CDR2 YYREEE (reference sequence). The CDR3 has 12 amino acids. The V and J ends lost 0 bases and 13 bases respectively, with 11 bases between them. For the CDR3, the DNA is TGTGCCAGCAGCTTGGGCAGGACTGAACAGTTCTTC. It codes for CASSLGRTEQFF.

The V and J genes are TRBV20-1 and TRBJ2-3; D gene ambiguous. Germline V lookup: CDR1 DFQATT, CDR2 SNEGSKA (reference sequence). This CDR3 is built from 11 residues. Trimming pared 7 bases from V and 2 bases from J, leaving 7 bases between. The CDR3 DNA reads TGCAGTGTTGGAGCCACAGATACGCAGTATTTT. Residues: CSVGATDTQYF.

This clone was seen a handful of times. The rearrangement joins TRBV5-4 to TRBJ2-2; D gene ambiguous. This CDR3 contains 13 residues. Trimming took off 5 bases at V and 5 bases at J, with 10 bases between the two ends. Germline V gives CDR1 SGHNT, CDR2 YYREEE (reference sequence). The CDR3 DNA follows: TGTGCCAGCAGATTAGACCCGACCGGGGAGCTGTTTTTT. Protein sequence: CASRLDPTGELFF. Combining the CDR3 with reference TRBV5-4 and TRBJ2-2 gives the whole variable domain ETGVTQSPTHLIKTRGQQVTLRCSSQSGHNTVSWYQQALGQGPQFIFQYYREEENGRGNFPPRFSGLQFPNYSSELNVNALELDDSALYLCASRLDPTGELFFGEGSRLTVL.

Concerning this clone: Without the conserved terminal phenylalanine or tryptophan, this CDR3 likely stems from a read error. The CDR3 nucleotides read TGTGCCAGCAGTTTACGCAGGGTCCCCTACGAGCAGTACCTC. This translates into CASSLRRVPYEQYL. The chain has TRBV28 and TRBJ2-7; D perhaps matches TRBD1 (5 bases). Germline V gives CDR1 MDHEN, CDR2 SYDVKM. The CDR3 contains 14 residues. V was shortened by 2 bases and J by 2 bases, with 10 bases between the two germline ends.

A single count supports this clone. CDR3 in DNA: TGTGCCAGCAGTGAAGCGCTGGTAGCGGGGGTGGACGAGCAGTACTTC. It encodes CASSEALVAGVDEQYF. The gene calls are TRBV6-1 and TRBJ2-7, with TRBD2 identical over 9 bases. The CDR3 runs to 16 residues. V dropped 0 bases and J dropped 5; count of bases not matched to a gene: 8. Germline lookup yields CDR1 MNHNS and CDR2 SASEGT.

This chain connects TRBV28 to TRBJ1-2; D remains ambiguous. Trimming stripped 5 bases from V and 4 bases from J, with 14 bases between. The CDR3 has 14 residues. Germline CDR1 reads MDHEN; CDR2 reads SYDVKM. CDR3 sequence reads: CASSPDPSGYGYTF. The CDR3 nucleotides read TGTGCCAGCAGTCCGGACCCCAGCGGCTATGGCTACACCTTC.

This sequence joins TRBV5-5 and TRBJ2-5, with a possible D match to TRBD2 (5 bases). The CDR3 loop spans 15 amino acids. V was cut by 6 bases and J by 1 base, with 16 bases left in between. The V gene's germline CDR1 is SGHKS and CDR2 YYEKEE (reference sequence). The CDR3 coding sequence is TGTGCCAGCACCATGAGGGCCCGGGGCCAAGAGACCCAGTACTTC. Protein sequence: CASTMRARGQETQYF.

This sequence joins TRBV19 and TRBJ1-1, with 8 bases lining up with TRBD1. V lost 5 bases, J lost 6 bases, and 5 bases stayed unmatched. In germline, CDR1 is LNHDA, CDR2 SQIVND (reference sequence). The CDR3 contains 13 residues. CDR3: CASSLQGAAEAFF. The CDR3 DNA sequence: TGTGCCAGTAGTCTCCAGGGGGCAGCTGAAGCTTTCTTT.

The chain recombines TRBV19 with TRBJ2-7; D gene uncertain. CDR3 length: 15 amino acids. Deletions cut 1 base from V and 3 bases from J, with 13 bases between. Germline V lookup: CDR1 LNHDA, CDR2 SQIVND (reference sequence). CDR3 bases: TGTGCCAGTAGTATAGGCCCCATGCCCATCTACGAGCAGTACTTC. As protein: CASSIGPMPIYEQYF.

CDR3: CASSGGSSEGQPQHF. The CDR3 DNA reads as TGTGCCAGTAGTGGAGGGTCATCGGAAGGGCAGCCCCAGCATTTT. The rearrangement uses TRBV19 and TRBJ1-5; D gene unclear. The CDR3 runs to 15 residues. Trimming left V 5 bases short and J 7 bases short, with 18 bases between. In germline, CDR1 is LNHDA, CDR2 SQIVND (reference sequence).

J is TRBJ1-2 and V is TRBV11-2; D is unclear. This CDR3 comprises 15 residues. The germline CDR1 and CDR2 sequences are SGHAT and FQNNGV. Deletions cut 1 base from V and 3 bases from J, with 12 bases between. The CDR3 loop reads CASSLGRAVDYGYTF. CDR3 nucleotide sequence: TGTGCCAGCAGCTTAGGTAGGGCGGTGGACTATGGCTACACCTTC.

The chain combines TRBV19 with TRBJ2-7; D call uncertain. CDR1 and CDR2 from the germline V gene are LNHDA and SQIVND (reference sequence). V dropped 4 bases and J dropped 4 bases, with 14 bases sitting between them. There are 14 residues in the CDR3. Here the CDR3 DNA reads TGTGCCAGTAGTAGGGCAGCCGAGAGTTACGAGCAGTACTTC. Its translation is CASSRAAESYEQYF.

The chain couples TRBV2 to TRBJ2-5; no clear D. The germline gives CDR1 SNHLY, CDR2 FYNNEI. The CDR3 is 13 amino acids. V lost 7 bases to trimming and J lost 0 bases, with 9 bases between them. The CDR3 spells CASKWRYQETQYF. The CDR3 coding sequence is TGTGCCAGCAAGTGGCGGTACCAAGAGACCCAGTACTTC.

This clone turned up a few times. The chain links TRBV10-3 to TRBJ2-3; 9 bases are a match to TRBD1. This CDR3 is built from 14 residues. Per the germline V gene, CDR1 is ENHRY and CDR2 is SYGVKD. After removal of 7 bases from V and 6 bases from J, the junction contained 8 bases not matched to a gene. The CDR3 DNA is TGTGCCATCAAGGCCGGACAGGGGATCGATACGCAGTATTTT. The encoded protein is CAIKAGQGIDTQYF.

This rearrangement joins TRBV18 to TRBJ2-2; D is uncertain. This CDR3 contains 16 residues. Trimming took off 0 bases at V and 3 bases at J, with 11 bases between the two ends. The V gene's germline CDR1 is KGHSH and CDR2 LQKENI. CDR3 DNA sequence: TGTGCCAGCTCACCACCGAACCGGATACACACCGGGGAGCTGTTTTTT. It specifies CASSPPNRIHTGELFF.

This rearrangement joins TRBV27 to TRBJ1-5, with TRBD1 matching over 7 bases. Trimming at V came to 6 bases and at J to 3 bases, leaving 5 bases not matched to a gene. This CDR3 is 14 amino acids long. Germline V gene data show CDR1 as MNHEY and CDR2 as SMNVEV (reference sequence). DNA for the CDR3: TGTGCCAGCAGAGAACAGGGGAACAATCAGCCCCAGCATTTT. Translation gives CASREQGNNQPQHF.

This clone was found a few times. The rearrangement joins TRBV2 to TRBJ1-5, with D possibly matching TRBD1 (5 bases). In germline, CDR1 is SNHLY, CDR2 FYNNEI. The CDR3 length is 13 residues. Trimming took off 7 bases at V and 1 base at J, with 8 bases between the two ends. CDR3 coding DNA: TGTGCCAGCACGGGGGAGAGCAATCAGCCCCAGCATTTT. Translating it yields CASTGESNQPQHF.

This sequence joins TRBV11-3 and TRBJ2-1; 10 positions match TRBD2. V lost 4 bases, J lost 2 bases, and 2 bases stayed unmatched. In germline, CDR1 is SGHNT, CDR2 YENEEA. This CDR3 comprises 15 residues. CDR3 sequence: CASSSSGGAYNEQFF. CDR3 in DNA: TGTGCCAGCAGCTCCAGCGGGGGGGCCTACAATGAGCAGTTCTTC.

The chain's CDR3 is CASSFTDVTDTQYF. In DNA form, the CDR3 reads TGCGCCAGCAGCTTTACGGACGTCACAGATACGCAGTATTTT. The chain employs TRBV5-1 and TRBJ2-3, with D hard to call. Germline V gene sequence: CDR1 SGHRS, CDR2 YFSETQ. The CDR3 spans 14 residues. Trimming took 2 bases from V and 2 from J, leaving 9 bases between them. The complete variable domain, with remaining parts taken from reference TRBV5-1 and TRBJ2-3, reads KAGVTQTPRYLIKTRGQQVTLSCSPISGHRSVSWYQQTPGQGLQFLFEYFSETQRNKGNFPGRFSGRQFSNSRSEMNVSTLELGDSALYLCASSFTDVTDTQYFGPGTRLTVL.

The genes are TRBV18 and TRBJ2-5; D remains unclear. The CDR3 length is 13 residues. Trimming took off 3 bases at V and 2 bases at J, with 7 bases between the two ends. Germline loops: CDR1 KGHSH, CDR2 LQKENI. CDR3 nucleotide sequence: TGTGCCAGCTCACCGGTGTTTCAAGAGACCCAGTACTTC. Translating gives CASSPVFQETQYF.

Comments on this clone: Distinct nucleotide sequences in the sample also encode this CDR3. The chain carries TRBV14 and TRBJ1-2; D call uncertain. Trimming removed 1 base at V and 8 bases at J, with 11 bases between. The CDR3 length is 13 residues. Germline values: CDR1 SGHDN, CDR2 FVKESK. In DNA form, the CDR3 reads TGTGCCAGCAGCCAAGTGCAAGGGTACGGCTACACCTTC. Amino acids: CASSQVQGYGYTF. Looking up the rest from reference TRBV14 and TRBJ1-2 gives the full variable domain: EAGVTQFPSHSVIEKGQTVTLRCDPISGHDNLYWYRRVMGKEIKFLLHFVKESKQDESGMPNNRFLAERTGGTYSTLKVQPAELEDSGVYFCASSQVQGYGYTFGSGTRLTVV.